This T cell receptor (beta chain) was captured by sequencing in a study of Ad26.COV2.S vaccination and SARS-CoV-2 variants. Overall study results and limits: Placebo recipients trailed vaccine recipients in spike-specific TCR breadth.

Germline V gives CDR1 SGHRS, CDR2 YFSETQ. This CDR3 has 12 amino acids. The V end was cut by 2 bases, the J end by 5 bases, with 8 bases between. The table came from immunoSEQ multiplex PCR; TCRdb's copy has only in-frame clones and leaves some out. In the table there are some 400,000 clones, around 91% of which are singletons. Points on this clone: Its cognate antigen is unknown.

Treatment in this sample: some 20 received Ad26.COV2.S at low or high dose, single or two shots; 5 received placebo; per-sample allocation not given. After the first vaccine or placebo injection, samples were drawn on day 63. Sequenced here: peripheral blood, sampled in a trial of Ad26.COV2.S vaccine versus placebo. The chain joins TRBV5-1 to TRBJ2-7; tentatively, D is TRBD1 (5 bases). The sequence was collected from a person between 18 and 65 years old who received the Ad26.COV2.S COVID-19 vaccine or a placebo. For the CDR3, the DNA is TGCGCCAGCAGCTTAGGGGCGAACGAGCAGTACTTC. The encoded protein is CASSLGANEQYF.